Presented here are 11 T cell receptor beta chains from one specimen sequenced in a study of blood T cell repertoires in COVID-19. Sequencing used immunoSEQ multiplex PCR; TCRdb keeps in-frame clones, though not all of them. The table shows approximately 240,000 clones, with about 88% occurring only once. The sample was peripheral blood. The receptors were gathered from a woman between 40 and 50 years old who had recovered from COVID-19.

This clone was seen only once. CDR3: CASSLRASSAYPSYNEQFF. CDR3 bases: TGTGCCAGCAGCTTAAGGGCCAGTAGCGCCTACCCCTCCTACAATGAGCAGTTCTTC. This sequence joins TRBV7-2 and TRBJ2-1, with a tentative D call TRBD2 (5 bases). The CDR3 spans 19 residues. Germline-derived CDR1 and CDR2 are SGHTA and FQGNSA. Trimming removed 2 bases from V and 0 bases from J, with 20 bases in between.

The V call is TRBV3-1 (or the pseudogene TRBV3-2), the J call TRBJ1-3; D ambiguous. Germline CDR1 and CDR2: LGHDT and YNNKEL (reference sequence). The CDR3 has 17 residues. Trimming took off 0 bases at V and 0 bases at J, with 12 bases between the two ends. CDR3 DNA sequence: TGTGCCAGCAGCCAAGATCGGGAAGCTCTCTCTGGAAACACCATATATTTT. Translation: CASSQDREALSGNTIYF.

The chain uses TRBV7-2 and TRBJ2-1, with TRBD2 matching 9 bases. The germline gives CDR1 SGHTA, CDR2 FQGNSA. The CDR3 runs to 15 residues. The ends lost 5 bases at V and 4 bases at J; junction bases unmatched: 6. The CDR3 DNA follows: TGTGCCAGCAGCATTTTAGCGGGAGTATACAATGAGCAGTTCTTC. Translating it yields CASSILAGVYNEQFF.

CDR3 amino acids: CASSFSWTVNYGYTF. CDR3 DNA sequence: TGTGCCAGCAGCTTTTCCTGGACAGTTAACTATGGCTACACCTTC. V gene TRBV7-9 combines with J gene TRBJ1-2; D is perhaps TRBD1 (6 bases). The V and J ends lost 3 bases and 1 base respectively, with 12 bases between them. From germline, CDR1 is SEHNR and CDR2 FQNEAQ (reference sequence). The CDR3 extends over 15 amino acids.

This clone was recorded only once. V usage is TRBV15 and J usage is TRBJ2-7; no clear D. The CDR3 covers 15 residues. Germline V gives CDR1 LNHNV, CDR2 YYDKDF (reference sequence). V was shortened by 0 bases and J by 3 bases, with 12 bases between the two germline ends. DNA for the CDR3: TGTGCCACCAGCAGAGATTACTACACTGACTACGAGCAGTACTTC. Its translation is CATSRDYYTDYEQYF.

The chain's CDR3 is CASLDRGRYEQFF. CDR3 bases: TGTGCCAGCCTCGATAGGGGCCGTTATGAGCAGTTCTTC. V is TRBV6-5 and J is TRBJ2-1; D may be TRBD1 (5 bases). V dropped 8 bases and J dropped 8 bases, with 16 bases sitting between them. The CDR3 has 13 amino acids. The germline gives CDR1 MNHEY, CDR2 SVGAGI.

For this clone: The same CDR3 is also encoded by other DNA sequences in this sample. J is TRBJ2-7 and V is TRBV2, with 9 bases identical to TRBD1. The CDR3 has 13 residues. Germline trimming cut 4 bases from V and 3 bases from J; bases unmatched to any gene: 1. Germline V gene data show CDR1 as SNHLY and CDR2 as FYNNEI. The CDR3 region is CASSGDRDYEQYF. The CDR3 nucleotides are TGTGCCAGCAGTGGGGACAGGGACTACGAGCAGTACTTC.

The rearrangement uses TRBV7-8 and TRBJ1-3; perhaps TRBD1 as D (5 bases). Per the germline V gene, CDR1 is SGHVS and CDR2 is FQNEAQ. Trimming cost V 2 bases and J 4 bases, with 15 bases left between them. This CDR3 has 16 amino acids. CDR3 in amino acids: CASSLRAGRNGNTIYF. For the CDR3, the DNA is TGTGCCAGCAGCTTACGGGCAGGGAGGAACGGAAACACCATATATTTT.

This clone was seen a handful of times. The chain carries TRBV30 and TRBJ2-1; TRBD2 matches 7 bases. This CDR3 is 14 amino acids long. V gave up 7 bases and J gave up 5 bases; unmatched junction bases: 11. Germline lookup yields CDR1 GTSNPN and CDR2 SVGIG (reference sequence). The CDR3 region has the DNA TGTGCCTCTGCCAGACTAGCCCAACACAATGAGCAGTTCTTC. Residues: CASARLAQHNEQFF.

In its sample, this clone was seen once. This chain uses TRBV7-2 with TRBJ2-4; no clear D gene. This CDR3 is 15 amino acids long. CDR1 is SGHTA, CDR2 FQGNSA, per germline. V shed 1 base and J shed 3 bases, with 10 bases lying between them. CDR3 sequence: CASSLEMGFKNIQYF. The DNA of the CDR3 is TGTGCCAGCAGCTTAGAAATGGGCTTCAAAAACATTCAGTACTTC.

Of note for this clone: The junction shows a germline mismatch at one end, possibly a read error. The rearrangement joins TRBV18 to TRBJ2-5; D possibly corresponds to TRBD2 (6 bases). The CDR3 spans 18 residues. Germline V gives CDR1 KGHSH, CDR2 LQKENI. The CDR3 DNA sequence: TGTGCCAGCTCACCACTAGTGTATTCTAGCGCGGACCAGGAGACCCAGTACTTC. Its translation is CASSPLVYSSADQETQYF.